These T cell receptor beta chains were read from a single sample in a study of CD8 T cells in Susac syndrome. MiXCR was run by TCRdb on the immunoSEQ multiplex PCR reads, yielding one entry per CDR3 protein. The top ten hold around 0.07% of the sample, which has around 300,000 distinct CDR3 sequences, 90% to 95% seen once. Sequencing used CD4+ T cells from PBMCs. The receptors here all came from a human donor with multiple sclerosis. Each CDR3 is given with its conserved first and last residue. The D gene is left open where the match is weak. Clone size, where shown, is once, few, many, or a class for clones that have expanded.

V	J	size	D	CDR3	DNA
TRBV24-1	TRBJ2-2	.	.	CATSGGVVVNTGELFF	TGTGCCACCAGTGGCGGGGTAGTGGTGAACACCGGGGAGCTGTTTTTT
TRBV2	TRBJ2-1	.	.	CASGLLGAGVF	TGTGCCAGCGGCCTATTGGGGGCAGGGGTCTTC
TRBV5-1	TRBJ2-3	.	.	CASSFTGLLSDTQYF	TGCGCCAGCAGCTTCACAGGCCTACTCTCGGATACGCAGTATTTT
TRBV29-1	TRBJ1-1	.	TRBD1	CSVGDRGSFF	TGCAGCGTGGGGGACAGGGGATCTTTCTTT
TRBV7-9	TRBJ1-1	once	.	CASSLGGDGRTKAFF	TGTGCCAGCAGCTTAGGTGGAGACGGGAGAACGAAGGCTTTCTTT
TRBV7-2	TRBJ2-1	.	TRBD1	CASSLGRGRGLNEQFF	TGTGCCAGCAGCTTAGGGAGGGGCAGGGGGCTGAATGAGCAGTTCTTC
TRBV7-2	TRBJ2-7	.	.	CASSLRRDTNFYEQYF	TGTGCCAGCAGCTTACGTCGGGACACTAACTTTTACGAGCAGTACTTC
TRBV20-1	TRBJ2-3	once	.	CSAIWRETPRDTQYF	TGCAGTGCTATTTGGCGGGAAACCCCTAGGGATACGCAGTATTTT
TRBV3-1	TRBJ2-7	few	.	CASSRSVSYEQYF	TGTGCCAGCAGCCGTAGCGTCTCCTACGAGCAGTACTTC
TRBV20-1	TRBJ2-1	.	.	CSATPPAGLGQFF	TGCAGTGCTACCCCCCCCGCTGGGCTTGGGCAGTTCTTC
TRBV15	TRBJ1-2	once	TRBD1	CATSIWDRRNYGYTF	TGTGCCACCAGCATATGGGACAGACGAAACTATGGCTACACCTTC
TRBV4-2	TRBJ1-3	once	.	CASSQVDRADSGNTIYF	TGTGCCAGCAGCCAAGTCGACCGGGCCGACTCTGGAAACACCATATATTTT
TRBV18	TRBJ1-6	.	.	CASSQRDVGSPLHF	TGTGCCAGCTCACAGAGGGACGTTGGTTCACCCCTCCACTTT
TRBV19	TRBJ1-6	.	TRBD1	CASSLGQLAPLHF	TGTGCCAGTAGTTTGGGACAGCTGGCACCCCTCCACTTT
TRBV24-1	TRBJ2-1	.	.	CATSDFGGERDEQFF	TGTGCCACCAGTGATTTCGGCGGGGAGAGGGATGAGCAGTTCTTC
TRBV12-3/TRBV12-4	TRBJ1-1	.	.	CASRVALTEAFF	TGTGCCAGCCGAGTGGCCCTCACTGAAGCTTTCTTT
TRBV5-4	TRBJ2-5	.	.	CASMGLGETQYF	TGTGCCAGCATGGGTCTGGGCGAGACCCAGTACTTC
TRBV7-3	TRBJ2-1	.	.	CASSSQDSPYNEQFF	TGTGCCAGCAGCTCCCAGGACAGTCCCTACAATGAGCAGTTCTTC
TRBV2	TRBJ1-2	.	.	CASSQTKSGGYTF	TGTGCCAGCAGTCAAACCAAGAGCGGTGGCTACACCTTC
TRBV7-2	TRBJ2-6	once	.	CASSLVRTGANVLTF	TGTGCCAGCAGCTTAGTTAGGACTGGGGCCAACGTCCTAACTTTC
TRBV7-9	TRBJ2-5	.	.	CASSADYLSQETQYF	TGTGCCAGCAGCGCAGACTACTTGTCCCAAGAGACCCAGTACTTC